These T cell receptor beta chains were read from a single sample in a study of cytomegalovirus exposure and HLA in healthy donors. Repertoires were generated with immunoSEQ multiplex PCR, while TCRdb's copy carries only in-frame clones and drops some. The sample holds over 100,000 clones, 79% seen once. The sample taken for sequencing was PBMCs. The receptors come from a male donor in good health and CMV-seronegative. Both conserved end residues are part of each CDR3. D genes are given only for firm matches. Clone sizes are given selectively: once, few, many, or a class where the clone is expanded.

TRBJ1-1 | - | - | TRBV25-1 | CARGGSEAFF | TGTGCCCGGGGGGGTTCGGAAGCTTTCTTT
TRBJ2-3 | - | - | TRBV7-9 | CASSLVVGGQVPDTQYF | TGTGCCAGCAGCTTAGTGGTAGGAGGGCAGGTTCCAGATACGCAGTATTTT
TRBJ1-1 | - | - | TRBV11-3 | CASSHGGVEAFF | TGTGCCAGCAGTCATGGGGGGGTTGAAGCTTTCTTT
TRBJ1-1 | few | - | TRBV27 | CASSLWAVGGVFNTEAFF | TGTGCCAGCAGTTTATGGGCAGTGGGAGGGGTCTTCAACACTGAAGCTTTCTTT
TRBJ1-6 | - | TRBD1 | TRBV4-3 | CASSPGTGPNSPLHF | TGCGCCAGCAGCCCGGGGACAGGCCCTAATTCACCCCTCCACTTT
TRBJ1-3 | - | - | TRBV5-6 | CASSWGLGNTIYF | TGTGCCAGCAGCTGGGGGCTCGGAAACACCATATATTTT
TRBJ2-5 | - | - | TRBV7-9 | CASSTKRPQETQYF | TGTGCCAGCAGCACCAAGCGGCCCCAAGAGACCCAGTACTTC
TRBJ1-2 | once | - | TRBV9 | CASSDSLGGANYGYTF | TGTGCCAGCAGCGACTCACTGGGGGGAGCTAACTATGGCTACACCTTC
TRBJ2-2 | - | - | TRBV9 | CASSVAGLDSITGELFF | TGTGCCAGCAGCGTAGCCGGCCTAGACAGTATCACCGGGGAGCTGTTTTTT
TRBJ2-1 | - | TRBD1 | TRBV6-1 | CASGLGQGGDEQFF | TGTGCCAGCGGTTTGGGACAGGGGGGGGATGAGCAGTTCTTC
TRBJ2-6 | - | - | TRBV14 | CASGAGGANVLTF | TGTGCCAGCGGGGCTGGTGGGGCCAACGTCCTGACTTTC
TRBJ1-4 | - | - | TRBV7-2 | CASSSREGIREKLFF | TGTGCCAGCAGCTCCAGGGAGGGGATAAGGGAAAAACTGTTTTTT
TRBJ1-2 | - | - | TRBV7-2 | CASSSGTTVNYGYTF | TGTGCCAGCAGCTCCGGGACAACTGTTAACTATGGCTACACCTTC
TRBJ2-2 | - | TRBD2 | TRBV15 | CATSRVVSGGAGELFF | TGTGCCACCAGCAGGGTCGTCAGCGGGGGGGCCGGGGAGCTGTTTTTT
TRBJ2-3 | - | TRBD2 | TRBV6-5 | CASSLSGGRTDTQYF | TGTGCCAGCAGCCTTAGCGGGGGGCGCACAGATACGCAGTATTTT
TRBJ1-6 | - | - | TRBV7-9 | CASSLAGGGSPLHF | TGTGCCAGCAGCTTAGCTGGGGGGGGTTCACCCCTCCACTTT
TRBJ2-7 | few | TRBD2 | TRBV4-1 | CASSQVPSGMYEQYF | TGCGCCAGCAGCCAAGTCCCTAGCGGCATGTACGAGCAGTACTTC
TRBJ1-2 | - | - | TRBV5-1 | CASSLEGGGYGYTF | TGCGCCAGCAGCTTGGAGGGAGGAGGCTATGGCTACACCTTC
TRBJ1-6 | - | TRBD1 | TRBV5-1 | CASSDQGVGSPLHF | TGCGCCAGCAGCGATCAGGGGGTCGGTTCACCCCTCCACTTT
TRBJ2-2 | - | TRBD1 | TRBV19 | CASSMVGDRGFRELFF | TGTGCCAGTAGTATGGTAGGGGACAGGGGATTTCGGGAGCTGTTTTTT
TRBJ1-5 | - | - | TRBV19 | CASTVTGLGSNQPQHF | TGTGCCAGTACCGTTACAGGGTTAGGTAGCAATCAGCCCCAGCATTTT
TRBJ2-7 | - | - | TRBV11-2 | CASSLGGFSYEQYF | TGTGCCAGCAGCTTAGGGGGCTTTTCCTACGAGCAGTACTTC
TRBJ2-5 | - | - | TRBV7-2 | CASSLNGGHVPETQYF | TGTGCCAGCAGCTTAAATGGGGGACACGTACCAGAGACCCAGTACTTC
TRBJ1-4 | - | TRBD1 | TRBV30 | CAWTRPGQGNEKLFF | TGTGCCTGGACCAGGCCGGGACAGGGTAATGAAAAACTGTTTTTT
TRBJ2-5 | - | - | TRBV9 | CASSVAVSYQETQYF | TGTGCCAGCAGCGTAGCGGTGTCGTACCAAGAGACCCAGTACTTC
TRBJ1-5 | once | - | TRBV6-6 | CASSYEGYNQPQHF | TGTGCCAGCAGTTACGAGGGATATAATCAGCCCCAGCATTTT
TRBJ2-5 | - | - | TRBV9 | CASSQGRETQYF | TGTGCCAGCAGCCAGGGGCGGGAGACCCAGTACTTC
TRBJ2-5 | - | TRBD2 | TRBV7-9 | CASSQAKAGGPGETQYF | TGTGCCAGCAGCCAAGCAAAAGCGGGGGGGCCGGGAGAGACCCAGTACTTC
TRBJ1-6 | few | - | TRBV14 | CASSLEQGVYNSPLHF | TGTGCCAGCAGCCTGGAACAGGGTGTCTATAATTCACCCCTCCACTTT
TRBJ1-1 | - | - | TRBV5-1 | CASSLRSGRETEAFF | TGCGCCAGCAGCTTAAGGTCCGGGAGAGAGACTGAAGCTTTCTTT
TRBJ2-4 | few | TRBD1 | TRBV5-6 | CASSLGQGVEHIQYF | TGTGCCAGCAGCTTGGGACAGGGGGTTGAGCACATTCAGTACTTC
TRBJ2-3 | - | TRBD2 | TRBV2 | CASSELNSGGVTSTDTQYF | TGTGCCAGCAGTGAACTTAATAGCGGGGGGGTTACTAGCACAGATACGCAGTATTTT
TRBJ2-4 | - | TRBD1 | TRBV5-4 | CASSSQGALAKNIQYF | TGTGCCAGCAGCTCTCAGGGGGCGTTAGCCAAAAACATTCAGTACTTC
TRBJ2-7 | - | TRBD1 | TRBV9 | CASSVGDRATHEQYF | TGTGCCAGCAGCGTTGGGGACAGGGCGACCCACGAGCAGTACTTC
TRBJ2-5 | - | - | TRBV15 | CATSPRTQSGETQYF | TGTGCCACCAGTCCCAGGACTCAATCCGGGGAGACCCAGTACTTC
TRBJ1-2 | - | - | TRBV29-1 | CSVEGRRDNEFTF | TGCAGCGTTGAAGGCCGCCGGGACAACGAGTTTACCTTC
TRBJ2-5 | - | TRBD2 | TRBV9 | CASSQRGLEGTQYF | TGTGCCAGCAGCCAGCGGGGGCTAGAGGGGACCCAGTACTTC
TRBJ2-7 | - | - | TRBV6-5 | CASSRGEATYEQYF | TGTGCCAGTAGCCGCGGGGAGGCCACCTACGAGCAGTACTTC
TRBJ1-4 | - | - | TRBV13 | CASSPGPNEKLFF | TGTGCCAGCAGCCCAGGGCCTAATGAAAAACTGTTTTTT
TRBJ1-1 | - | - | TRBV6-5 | CASSYLEGNTEAFF | TGTGCCAGCAGTTACTTGGAGGGGAACACTGAAGCTTTCTTT
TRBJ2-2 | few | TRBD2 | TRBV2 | CASRRTSQGGELFF | TGTGCCAGCAGGCGGACTAGCCAAGGCGGGGAGCTGTTTTTT
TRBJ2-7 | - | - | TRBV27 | CASSRTRSSYEQYF | TGTGCCAGCAGTCGGACAAGGAGCTCCTACGAGCAGTACTTC
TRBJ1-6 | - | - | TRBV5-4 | CASSSGGWQTDSPLHF | TGTGCCAGCAGTAGCGGGGGGTGGCAAACCGATTCACCCCTCCACTTT
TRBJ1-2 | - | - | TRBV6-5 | CASSYYENYGYTF | TGTGCCAGCAGTTACTATGAGAACTATGGCTACACCTTC
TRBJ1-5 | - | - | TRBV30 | CAWSSQGDQPQHF | TGTGCCTGGAGTTCACAGGGCGATCAGCCCCAGCATTTT
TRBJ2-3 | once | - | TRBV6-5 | CASSYSNGDTQYF | TGTGCCAGCAGTTACTCGAACGGAGATACGCAGTATTTT